The 28 T cell receptor beta chains below were found in one sample sequenced in a study of cytomegalovirus exposure and HLA in healthy donors (dated by TCRdb to about 2017). The library was produced with the immunoSEQ multiplex PCR assay. The multiplex PCR relied on a mix of 60 forward primers for TCR Vbeta segments and 13 reverse primers for TCR Jbeta segments. TCRdb limited this immuneACCESS table to in-frame rearrangements with V and J called. A share of clones is missing; checked studies link under half to unresolved V genes, and the rest is unexplained. The sample contains around 120,000 clones, 74% of them found a single time. The ten largest clones capture approximately 10% of the sample. The sample comprised PBMCs. These receptors originate from a woman aged 50 to 60 in good health and CMV-seropositive.

The genes are TRBV4-2 and TRBJ1-2, with unresolved D. V gave up 0 bases and J gave up 2 bases, with 16 bases separating them. CDR3 size: 17 residues. From germline, CDR1 is LGHNA and CDR2 YNFKEQ. This CDR3 reads CASSQDRLGAPNYGYTF. As DNA, the CDR3 is TGTGCCAGCAGCCAAGATCGTTTGGGAGCTCCCAACTATGGCTACACCTTC.

The sample holds a few counts of this clone. This chain joins TRBV6-5 and TRBJ1-5; no firm D call. The CDR3 sequence is 12 residues long. Per germline, CDR1 MNHEY and CDR2 SVGAGI. The V and J ends lost 8 bases and 5 bases respectively, with 10 bases between them. The CDR3 sequence: CASGWRDQPQHF. CDR3 coding DNA: TGTGCCAGCGGTTGGAGGGATCAGCCCCAGCATTTT.

CDR3 in amino acids: CASSVTGAGHTEAFF. CDR3 DNA: TGTGCCAGTAGTGTGACAGGGGCGGGGCACACTGAAGCTTTCTTT. The chain carries TRBV19 and TRBJ1-1, with TRBD1 identical over 8 bases. CDR1 and CDR2 (germline): LNHDA, SQIVND (reference sequence). The CDR3 consists of 15 residues. Trimming took 5 bases from V and 3 from J; bases not matched to a gene: 8. The full variable domain, rest sourced from reference TRBV19 and TRBJ1-1, is DGGITQSPKYLFRKEGQNVTLSCEQNLNHDAMYWYRQDPGQGLRLIYYSQIVNDFQKGDIAEGYSVSREKKESFPLTVTSAQKNPTAFYLCASSVTGAGHTEAFFGQGTRLTVV.

The chain is built from TRBV7-6 and TRBJ1-5, with 11 positions matching TRBD1. This CDR3 is built from 17 residues. Germline V lookup: CDR1 SGHVS, CDR2 FNYEAQ. The V and J ends lost 5 bases and 6 bases, in that order; junction bases with no gene match: 12. The CDR3 nucleotides are TGTGCCAGCAGCCCAGGACAGGGGGCTTTGGGTAGTCAGCCCCAGCATTTT. Translating gives CASSPGQGALGSQPQHF.

The V gene is TRBV10-1, the J gene TRBJ2-7; D is possibly TRBD2 (7 bases). V lost 0 bases and J 3 bases, leaving 12 bases between the germline ends. This CDR3 has 15 amino acids. The V gene's germline CDR1 is WNHNN and CDR2 SYGVQD (reference sequence). The CDR3 DNA reads TGCGCCAGCAGTGAGTCTGGCGGGGGCCTCTACGAGCAGTACTTC. Translating it yields CASSESGGGLYEQYF.

V gene TRBV30 combines with J gene TRBJ1-1; unclear D gene. V was trimmed by 0 bases and J by 4 bases, leaving 9 bases between them. This CDR3 comprises 13 residues. Germline CDR1 and CDR2: GTSNPN and SVGIG (reference sequence). CDR3 DNA sequence: TGTGCCTGGAGTGTAATCTTTAGCACTGAAGCTTTCTTT. This sequence encodes CAWSVIFSTEAFF. Full variable domain (outside the CDR3, taken from reference TRBV30 and TRBJ1-1): SQTIHQWPATLVQPVGSPLSLECTVEGTSNPNLYWYRQAAGRGLQLLFYSVGIGQISSEVPQNLSASRPQDRQFILSSKKLLLSDSGFYLCAWSVIFSTEAFFGQGTRLTVV.

This rearrangement joins TRBV6-1 to TRBJ1-6; TRBD1 aligns across 7 bases. The CDR3 is 15 amino acids. Germline trimming cut 4 bases from V and 9 bases from J; bases unmatched to any gene: 9. The germline CDR1 and CDR2 sequences are MNHNS and SASEGT. Written as DNA, the CDR3 is TGTGCCAGCAGTGTTAGCAGGGGGTTTAGTTCACCCCTCCACTTT. Its translation: CASSVSRGFSSPLHF.

The genes are TRBV5-1 and TRBJ1-3, with 8 bases that match TRBD1. From germline, CDR1 is SGHRS and CDR2 YFSETQ. The CDR3 has 15 amino acids. J lost 3 bases, V lost 3 bases, and 5 bases had no gene match. The CDR3 here is CASSSLGQGGNTIYF. CDR3 nucleotide sequence: TGCGCCAGCAGCTCCCTAGGACAGGGTGGAAACACCATATATTTT.

This clone turned up a few times. The CDR3 does not end in the conserved phenylalanine or tryptophan, so this is likely a read error. J is TRBJ1-3 and V is TRBV4-3; D is unresolved. The CDR3 is 15 amino acids. Germline V gene data show CDR1 as LGHNA and CDR2 as YSLEER. The V end was cut by 4 bases, the J end by 4 bases, with 14 bases between. DNA for the CDR3: TGCGCCAGCAGCCCCCTGATGGCGGGAGGAAACACCATATATGTT. Protein product: CASSPLMAGGNTIYV.

The V and J genes are TRBV5-1 and TRBJ2-7, with 7 nucleotides matching TRBD2. Trimming at V came to 1 base and at J to 0 bases, leaving 10 bases not matched to a gene. The CDR3 totals 17 residues. Looked up from germline, CDR1 is SGHRS and CDR2 is YFSETQ. CDR3 loop: CASSLFPSRTSSYEQYF. CDR3 coding DNA: TGCGCCAGCAGCTTGTTCCCCAGTCGGACTAGCTCCTACGAGCAGTACTTC.

This chain links TRBV25-1 with TRBJ2-1, with a weak D call TRBD2 (5 bases). Germline-derived CDR1 and CDR2 are MGHDK and SYGVNS. V was cut by 6 bases and J by 0 bases, with 6 bases left in between. This CDR3 comprises 13 residues. Here the CDR3 reads CASREASYNEQFF. DNA of the CDR3: TGTGCCAGCAGGGAGGCCTCCTACAATGAGCAGTTCTTC.

V and J are TRBV5-4 and TRBJ1-1; D is unclear. The germline gives CDR1 SGHNT, CDR2 YYREEE (reference sequence). The CDR3 length is 13 residues. V gave up 4 bases and J gave up 1 base, with 8 bases separating them. DNA of the CDR3: TGTGCCAGCAGCCCCCCCCAGAACACTGAAGCTTTCTTT. Translated: CASSPPQNTEAFF.

The rearrangement uses TRBV30 and TRBJ2-4, with 10 bases identical to TRBD1. Germline CDR1 GTSNPN, CDR2 SVGIG (reference sequence). V was clipped by 3 bases and J by 6 bases; unmatched bases: 5. The CDR3 is 14 residues long. This CDR3 is CAWSRTGGGNIQYF. The CDR3 region has the DNA TGTGCCTGGAGCCGGACAGGGGGGGGAAACATTCAGTACTTC.

This sequence joins TRBV6-1 and TRBJ1-4; D gene ambiguous. Germline values: CDR1 MNHNS, CDR2 SASEGT. The CDR3 loop spans 15 amino acids. Trimming took 2 bases from V and 0 from J, leaving 7 bases between them. The CDR3 nucleotides are TGTGCCAGCAGTGAACTCTTCGCAACTAATGAAAAACTGTTTTTT. This sequence encodes CASSELFATNEKLFF.

V gene TRBV27 combines with J gene TRBJ2-7, with TRBD2 identical over 11 bases. The V gene's germline CDR1 is MNHEY and CDR2 SMNVEV (reference sequence). V lost 9 bases to trimming and J lost 2 bases; unmatched junction nucleotides: 3. The CDR3 spans 13 residues. The DNA for the CDR3 is TGTGCCAGTAGCGGGAGGGGAACCTACGAGCAGTACTTC. Translating gives CASSGRGTYEQYF.

This clone was recorded a few times. The rearrangement uses TRBV11-2 and TRBJ2-1; 10 bases fit TRBD1. Unmatched junction bases numbered 3, after V lost 4 bases and J lost 6 bases. From germline, CDR1 is SGHAT and CDR2 FQNNGV. This CDR3 spans 14 amino acids. The CDR3 region has the DNA TGTGCCAGCAGCTGGACAGGGGGGGGCAATGAGCAGTTCTTC. It encodes CASSWTGGGNEQFF.

The chain carries TRBV19 and TRBJ1-5; 8 bases are shared with TRBD1. This CDR3 spans 15 amino acids. Losses at the gene ends were 7 bases for V and 4 bases for J; bases not matched to a gene: 9. CDR1 LNHDA and CDR2 SQIVND come from the germline V gene (reference sequence). The DNA of the CDR3 is TGTGCCAGTACCTTCGACAGGGGAGGGAATCAGCCCCAGCATTTT. This codes for CASTFDRGGNQPQHF. The full variable domain, its missing parts supplied by reference TRBV19 and TRBJ1-5, is DGGITQSPKYLFRKEGQNVTLSCEQNLNHDAMYWYRQDPGQGLRLIYYSQIVNDFQKGDIAEGYSVSREKKESFPLTVTSAQKNPTAFYLCASTFDRGGNQPQHFGDGTRLSIL.

J is TRBJ2-5 and V is TRBV2; D gene unclear. Trimming left V 3 bases short and J 5 bases short, with 10 bases between. Germline CDR1 SNHLY, CDR2 FYNNEI. The length of the CDR3 is 13 residues. The CDR3 DNA reads TGTGCCAGCAGTGAGCGGTTTACGGAGACCCAGTACTTC. Its translation is CASSERFTETQYF. The full variable domain, rest sourced from reference TRBV2 and TRBJ2-5, is EPEVTQTPSHQVTQMGQEVILRCVPISNHLYFYWYRQILGQKVEFLVSFYNNEISEKSEIFDDQFSVERPDGSNFTLKIRSTKLEDSAMYFCASSERFTETQYFGPGTRLLVL.

The chain links TRBV6-5 to TRBJ1-2; TRBD1 matches at 9 bases. The germline gives CDR1 MNHEY, CDR2 SVGAGI. This CDR3 region has 14 residues. J gave up 4 bases and V 4 bases, and 4 bases lay outside the gene matches. The CDR3 coding sequence is TGTGCCAGCAGTTTGGGACAGGGTGGCTATGGCTACACCTTC. It codes for CASSLGQGGYGYTF.

The rearrangement uses TRBV9 and TRBJ1-1, with a possible D match to TRBD1 (6 bases). The V and J ends lost 0 bases and 1 base respectively, with 16 bases between them. CDR3 length: 17 residues. Germline V gives CDR1 SGDLS, CDR2 YYNGEE. This CDR3 is CASSVAPQGVGNTEAFF. The CDR3 DNA follows: TGTGCCAGCAGCGTAGCTCCACAGGGAGTAGGGAACACTGAAGCTTTCTTT.

V usage is TRBV5-1 and J usage is TRBJ2-7, with 7 nucleotides matching TRBD2. Losses at the gene ends were 5 bases for V and 2 bases for J; bases not matched to a gene: 4. Germline lookup yields CDR1 SGHRS and CDR2 YFSETQ. The CDR3 loop spans 13 amino acids. As DNA, the CDR3 is TGCGCCAGCAGGGTGCGGGAGCCCTACGAGCAGTACTTC. Translating gives CASRVREPYEQYF.

In nucleotides, the CDR3 is TGTGCCAGCAGTTATCGACGGGGACTAGCGGACAATGAGCAGTTCTTC. Its translation is CASSYRRGLADNEQFF. The chain couples TRBV6-6 to TRBJ2-1; 11 bases match TRBD2. J was trimmed by 5 bases and V by 3 bases; bases with no gene match: 6. CDR3 length: 16 amino acids. In germline, CDR1 is MNHNY, CDR2 SVGAGI (reference sequence).

The chain carries TRBV7-9 and TRBJ1-2; D gene unclear. V lost 1 base, J lost 1 base, and 10 bases lay in between. This CDR3 region has 15 residues. Per the germline V gene, CDR1 is SEHNR and CDR2 is FQNEAQ (reference sequence). CDR3 coding DNA: TGTGCCAGCAGCTTAGTGATCGGGATTAACTATGGCTACACCTTC. It encodes CASSLVIGINYGYTF.

The chain recombines TRBV25-1 with TRBJ1-5; D may be TRBD1 (5 bases). Trimming took 4 bases from V and 4 from J, leaving 8 bases between them. The CDR3 is 13 residues long. Per the germline V gene, CDR1 is MGHDK and CDR2 is SYGVNS. This CDR3 is CASSVAGNQPQHF. The CDR3 coding sequence is TGTGCCAGCAGTGTAGCAGGGAATCAGCCCCAGCATTTT.

There are a few counts of this clone. V is TRBV4-1 and J is TRBJ1-1; D is unclear. Germline-derived CDR1 and CDR2 are MGHRA and YSYEKL. V lost 8 bases and J lost 6, with 16 bases in between. The CDR3 sequence is 13 residues long. In nucleotides, the CDR3 is TGCGCCAGCCGCTTGACATCATTGGCTGAAGCTTTCTTT. It codes for CASRLTSLAEAFF.

The CDR3 region has the DNA TGTGCCAGCAGTTTAGACAGCGCGTCGTACGAGCAGTACTTC. It yields the protein CASSLDSASYEQYF. J is TRBJ2-7 and V is TRBV6-6; D is perhaps TRBD1 (5 bases). Trimming pared 4 bases from V and 4 bases from J, leaving 14 bases between. The germline V gene encodes CDR1 MNHNY and CDR2 SVGAGI (reference sequence). CDR3 length: 14 residues.

The rearrangement uses TRBV5-1 and TRBJ2-5; D is perhaps TRBD1 (7 bases). This CDR3 has 15 amino acids. Looked up from germline, CDR1 is SGHRS and CDR2 is YFSETQ. Trimming stripped 1 base from V and 4 bases from J, with 14 bases between. In DNA form, the CDR3 reads TGCGCCAGCAGCTTGTTGGAGGGGGCAGGAGAGACCCAGTACTTC. Translated: CASSLLEGAGETQYF.

This chain uses TRBV18 with TRBJ1-2, with D perhaps TRBD1 (5 bases). CDR1 and CDR2 from the germline V gene are KGHSH and LQKENI. The CDR3 is 15 amino acids. V lost 3 bases to trimming and J lost 0 bases, with 11 bases between them. For the CDR3, the DNA is TGTGCCAGCTCACCGGGGCAGGGCGCTAACTATGGCTACACCTTC. Amino acid sequence: CASSPGQGANYGYTF.